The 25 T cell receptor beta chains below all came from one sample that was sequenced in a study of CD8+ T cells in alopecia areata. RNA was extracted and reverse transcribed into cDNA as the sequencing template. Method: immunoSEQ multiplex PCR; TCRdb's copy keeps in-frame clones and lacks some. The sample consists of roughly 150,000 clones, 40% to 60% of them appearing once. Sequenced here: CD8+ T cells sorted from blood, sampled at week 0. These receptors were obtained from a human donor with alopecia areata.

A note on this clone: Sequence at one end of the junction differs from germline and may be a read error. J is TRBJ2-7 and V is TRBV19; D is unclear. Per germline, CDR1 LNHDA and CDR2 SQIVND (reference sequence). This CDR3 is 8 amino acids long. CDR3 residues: CAIPGRFF. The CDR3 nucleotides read TGTGCCATCCCCGGGCGATTTTTC.

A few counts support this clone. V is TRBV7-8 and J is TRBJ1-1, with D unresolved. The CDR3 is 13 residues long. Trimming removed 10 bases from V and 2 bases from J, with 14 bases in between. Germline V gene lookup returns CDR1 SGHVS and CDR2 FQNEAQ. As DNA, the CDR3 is TGTGCCACCGCACTCGGTCGTAACACTGAAGCTTTCTTT. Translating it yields CATALGRNTEAFF. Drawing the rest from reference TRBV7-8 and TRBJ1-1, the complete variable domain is GAGVSQSPRYKVAKRGQDVALRCDPISGHVSLFWYQQALGQGPEFLTYFQNEAQLDKSGLPSDRFFAERPEGSVSTLKIQRTQQEDSAVYLCATALGRNTEAFFGQGTRLTVV.

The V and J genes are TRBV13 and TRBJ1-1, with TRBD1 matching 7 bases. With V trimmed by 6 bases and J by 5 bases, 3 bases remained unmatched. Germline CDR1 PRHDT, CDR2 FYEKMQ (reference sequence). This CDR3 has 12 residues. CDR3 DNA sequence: TGTGCCAGCAGAACAGGGGAAACTGAAGCTTTCTTT. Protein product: CASRTGETEAFF.

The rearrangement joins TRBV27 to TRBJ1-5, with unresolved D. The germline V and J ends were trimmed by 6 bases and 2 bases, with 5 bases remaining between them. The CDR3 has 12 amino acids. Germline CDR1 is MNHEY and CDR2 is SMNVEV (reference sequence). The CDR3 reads CASRLGNQPQHF. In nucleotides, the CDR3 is TGTGCCAGCAGGCTGGGCAATCAGCCCCAGCATTTT.

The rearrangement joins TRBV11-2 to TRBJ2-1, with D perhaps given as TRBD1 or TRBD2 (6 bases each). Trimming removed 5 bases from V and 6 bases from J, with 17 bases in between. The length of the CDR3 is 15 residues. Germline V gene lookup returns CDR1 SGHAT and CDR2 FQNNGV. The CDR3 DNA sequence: TGTGCCAGCAGCCCCCGGACAGCGGGCCCCAATGAGCAGTTCTTC. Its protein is CASSPRTAGPNEQFF.

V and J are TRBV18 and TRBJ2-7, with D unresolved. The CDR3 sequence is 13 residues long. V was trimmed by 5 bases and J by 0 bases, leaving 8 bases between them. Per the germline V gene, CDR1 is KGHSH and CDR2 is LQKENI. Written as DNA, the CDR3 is TGTGCCAGCTCAGGGTCGAGCTCCTACGAGCAGTACTTC. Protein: CASSGSSSYEQYF.

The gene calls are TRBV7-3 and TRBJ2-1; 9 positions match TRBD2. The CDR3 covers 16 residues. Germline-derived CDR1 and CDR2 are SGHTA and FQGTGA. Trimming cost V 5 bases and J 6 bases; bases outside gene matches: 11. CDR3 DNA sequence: TGTGCCAGCAGCACCCACAGCGGGGGGATCCGCAATGAGCAGTTCTTC. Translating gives CASSTHSGGIRNEQFF.

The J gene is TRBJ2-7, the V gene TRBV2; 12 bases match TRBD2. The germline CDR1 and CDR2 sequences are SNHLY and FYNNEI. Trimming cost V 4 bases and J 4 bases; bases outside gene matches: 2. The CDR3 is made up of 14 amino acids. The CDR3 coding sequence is TGTGCCAGCAGTGGGACTAGCGGGGTATACGAGCAGTACTTC. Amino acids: CASSGTSGVYEQYF. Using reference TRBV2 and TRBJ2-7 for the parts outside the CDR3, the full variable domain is EPEVTQTPSHQVTQMGQEVILRCVPISNHLYFYWYRQILGQKVEFLVSFYNNEISEKSEIFDDQFSVERPDGSNFTLKIRSTKLEDSAMYFCASSGTSGVYEQYFGPGTRLTVT.

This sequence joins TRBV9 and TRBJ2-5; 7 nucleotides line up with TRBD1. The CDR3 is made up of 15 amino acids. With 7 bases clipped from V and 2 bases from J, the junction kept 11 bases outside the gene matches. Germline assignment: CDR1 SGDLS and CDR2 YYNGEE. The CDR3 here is CASSRGTGAQETQYF. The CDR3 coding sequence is TGTGCCAGCTCCCGAGGAACAGGGGCGCAAGAGACCCAGTACTTC. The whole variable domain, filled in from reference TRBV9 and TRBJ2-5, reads DSGVTQTPKHLITATGQRVTLRCSPRSGDLSVYWYQQSLDQGLQFLIQYYNGEERAKGNILERFSAQQFPDLHSELNLSSLELGDSALYFCASSRGTGAQETQYFGPGTRLLVL.

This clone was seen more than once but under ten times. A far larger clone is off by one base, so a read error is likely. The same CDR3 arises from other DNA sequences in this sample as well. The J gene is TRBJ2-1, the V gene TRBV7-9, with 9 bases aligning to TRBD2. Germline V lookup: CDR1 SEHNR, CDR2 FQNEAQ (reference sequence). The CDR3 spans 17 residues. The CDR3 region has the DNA TGCGCCAGCAGCCTAAAACCATTGGGGACTAGCCGCAATGAGCAGTTCTTC. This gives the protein CASSLKPLGTSRNEQFF.

The CDR3 DNA is TGTGCCACCAGCAGAACCAACTCCAGACAGGATACCTCAAACGAAAACATTCAGTACTTC. It specifies CATSRTNSRQDTSNENIQYF. The V call is TRBV15, the J call TRBJ2-4; a weak D match, TRBD1 (6 bases). CDR3 length equals 20 residues. From germline, CDR1 is LNHNV and CDR2 YYDKDF (reference sequence). With 2 bases removed from V and 5 bases from J, the gap between germline ends came to 28 bases.

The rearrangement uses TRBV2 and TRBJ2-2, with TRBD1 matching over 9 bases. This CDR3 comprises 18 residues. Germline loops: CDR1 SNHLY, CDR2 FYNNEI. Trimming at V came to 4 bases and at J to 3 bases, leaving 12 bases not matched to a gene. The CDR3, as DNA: TGTGCCAGCAGTGGGGGACAGGGAGTTTTATTGTACACCGGGGAGCTGTTTTTT. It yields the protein CASSGGQGVLLYTGELFF.

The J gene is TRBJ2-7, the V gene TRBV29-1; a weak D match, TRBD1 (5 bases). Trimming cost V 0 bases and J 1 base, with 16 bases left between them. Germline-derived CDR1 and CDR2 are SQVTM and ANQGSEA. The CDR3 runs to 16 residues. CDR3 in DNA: TGCAGCGTTGAAGATTGGGTGGGGCAGGGTTCCTACGAGCAGTACTTC. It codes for CSVEDWVGQGSYEQYF.

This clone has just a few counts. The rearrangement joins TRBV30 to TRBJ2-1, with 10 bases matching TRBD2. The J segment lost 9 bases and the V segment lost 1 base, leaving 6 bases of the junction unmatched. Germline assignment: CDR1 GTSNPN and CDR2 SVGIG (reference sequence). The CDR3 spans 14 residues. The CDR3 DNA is TGTGCCTGGAGTGAAGCGGGGGGGCGAAGTGAGCAGTTCTTC. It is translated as CAWSEAGGRSEQFF.

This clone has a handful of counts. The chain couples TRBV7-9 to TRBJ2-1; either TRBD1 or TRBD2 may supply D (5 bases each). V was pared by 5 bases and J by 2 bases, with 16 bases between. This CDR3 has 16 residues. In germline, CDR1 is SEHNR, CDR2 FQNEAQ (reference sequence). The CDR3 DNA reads TGTGCCAGCAGCGCAACGGGACGAGGAGCCTACAATGAGCAGTTCTTC. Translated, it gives CASSATGRGAYNEQFF.

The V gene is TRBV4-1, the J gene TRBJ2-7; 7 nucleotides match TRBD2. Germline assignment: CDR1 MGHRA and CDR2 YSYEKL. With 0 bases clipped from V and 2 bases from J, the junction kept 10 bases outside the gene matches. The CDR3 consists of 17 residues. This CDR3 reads CASSQDSESGATYEQYF. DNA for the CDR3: TGCGCCAGCAGCCAAGATTCGGAGAGCGGGGCGACCTACGAGCAGTACTTC.

CDR3 nucleotides: TGTGCCAGCAGCGACTCTCAGCAGTCATATGGCTACACCTTC. Translated: CASSDSQQSYGYTF. The rearrangement links TRBV13 to TRBJ1-2; no reliable D call. CDR1 is PRHDT and CDR2 is FYEKMQ in the germline V gene (reference sequence). The length of the CDR3 is 14 residues. The germline V and J ends were trimmed by 5 bases and 5 bases, with 15 bases remaining between them.

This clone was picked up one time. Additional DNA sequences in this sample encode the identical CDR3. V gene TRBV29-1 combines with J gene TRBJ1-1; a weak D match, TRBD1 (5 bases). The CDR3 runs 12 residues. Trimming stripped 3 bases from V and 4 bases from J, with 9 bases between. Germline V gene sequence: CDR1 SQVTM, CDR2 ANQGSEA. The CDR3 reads CSVEAGGTEAFF. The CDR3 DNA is TGCAGCGTTGAGGCTGGGGGCACTGAAGCTTTCTTT.

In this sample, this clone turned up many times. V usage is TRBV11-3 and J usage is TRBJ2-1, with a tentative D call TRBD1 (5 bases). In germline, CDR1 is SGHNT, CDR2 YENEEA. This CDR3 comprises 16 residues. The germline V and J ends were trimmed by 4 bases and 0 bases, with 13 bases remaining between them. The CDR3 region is CASSSQGLGSYNEQFF. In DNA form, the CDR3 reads TGTGCCAGCAGCTCCCAGGGCCTGGGCTCCTACAATGAGCAGTTCTTC. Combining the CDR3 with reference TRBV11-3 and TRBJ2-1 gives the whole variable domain EAGVVQSPRYKIIEKKQPVAFWCNPISGHNTLYWYLQNLGQGPELLIRYENEEAVDDSQLPKDRFSAERLKGVDSTLKIQPAELGDSAVYLCASSSQGLGSYNEQFFGPGTRLTVL.

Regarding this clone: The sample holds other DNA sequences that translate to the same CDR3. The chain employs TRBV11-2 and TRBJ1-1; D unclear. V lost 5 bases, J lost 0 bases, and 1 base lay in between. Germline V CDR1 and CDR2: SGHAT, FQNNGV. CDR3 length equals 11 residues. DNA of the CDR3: TGTGCCAGCAGCCTGAACACTGAAGCTTTCTTT. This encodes CASSLNTEAFF.

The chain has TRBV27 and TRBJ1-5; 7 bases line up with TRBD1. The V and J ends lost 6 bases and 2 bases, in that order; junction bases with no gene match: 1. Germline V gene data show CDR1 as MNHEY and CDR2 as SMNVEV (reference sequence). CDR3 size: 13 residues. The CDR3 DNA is TGTGCCAGCAGCGACAGGGGCAATCAGCCCCAGCATTTT. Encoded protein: CASSDRGNQPQHF.

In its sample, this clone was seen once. The DNA for the CDR3 is TGTGCCAGCAGCATGAGACCTAATACGCAGTATTTT. Protein sequence: CASSMRPNTQYF. The rearrangement uses TRBV5-6 and TRBJ2-3; no firm D call. Trimming stripped 4 bases from V and 7 bases from J, with 10 bases between. The length of the CDR3 is 12 residues. Germline V lookup: CDR1 SGHDT, CDR2 YYEEEE.

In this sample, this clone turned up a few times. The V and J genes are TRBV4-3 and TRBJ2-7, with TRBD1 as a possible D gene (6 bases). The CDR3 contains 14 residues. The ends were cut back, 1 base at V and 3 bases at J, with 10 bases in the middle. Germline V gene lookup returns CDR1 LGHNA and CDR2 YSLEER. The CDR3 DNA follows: TGCGCCAGCAGCCAAGGGTCAGGGGACTACGAGCAGTACTTC. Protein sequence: CASSQGSGDYEQYF.

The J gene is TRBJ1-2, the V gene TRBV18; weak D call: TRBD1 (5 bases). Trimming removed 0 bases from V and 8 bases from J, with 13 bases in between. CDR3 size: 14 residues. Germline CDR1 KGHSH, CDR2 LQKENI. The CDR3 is CASSPPQGAWGYTF. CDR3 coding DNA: TGTGCCAGCTCACCACCCCAAGGGGCTTGGGGCTACACCTTC.

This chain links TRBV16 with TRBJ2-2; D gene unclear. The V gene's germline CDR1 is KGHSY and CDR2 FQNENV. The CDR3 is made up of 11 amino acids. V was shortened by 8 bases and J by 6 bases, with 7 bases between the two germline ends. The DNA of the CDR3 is TGTGCCAGCGGACCGGCCGGGGAGCTGTTTTTT. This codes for CASGPAGELFF.